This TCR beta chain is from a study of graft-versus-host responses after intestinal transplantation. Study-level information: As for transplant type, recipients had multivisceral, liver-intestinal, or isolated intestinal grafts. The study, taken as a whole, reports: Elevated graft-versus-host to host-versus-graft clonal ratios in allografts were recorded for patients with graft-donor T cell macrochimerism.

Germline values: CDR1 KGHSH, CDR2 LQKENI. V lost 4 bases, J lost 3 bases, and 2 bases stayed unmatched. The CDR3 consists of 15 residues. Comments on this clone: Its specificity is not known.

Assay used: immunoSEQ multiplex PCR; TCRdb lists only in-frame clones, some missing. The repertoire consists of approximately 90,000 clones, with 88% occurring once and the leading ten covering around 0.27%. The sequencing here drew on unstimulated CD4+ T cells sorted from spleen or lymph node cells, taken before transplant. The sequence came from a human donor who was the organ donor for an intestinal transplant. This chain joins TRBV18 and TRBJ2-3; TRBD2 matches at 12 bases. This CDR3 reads CASSLTSGRTDTQYF. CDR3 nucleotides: TGTGCCAGCTCACTAACTAGCGGGAGGACAGATACGCAGTATTTT.